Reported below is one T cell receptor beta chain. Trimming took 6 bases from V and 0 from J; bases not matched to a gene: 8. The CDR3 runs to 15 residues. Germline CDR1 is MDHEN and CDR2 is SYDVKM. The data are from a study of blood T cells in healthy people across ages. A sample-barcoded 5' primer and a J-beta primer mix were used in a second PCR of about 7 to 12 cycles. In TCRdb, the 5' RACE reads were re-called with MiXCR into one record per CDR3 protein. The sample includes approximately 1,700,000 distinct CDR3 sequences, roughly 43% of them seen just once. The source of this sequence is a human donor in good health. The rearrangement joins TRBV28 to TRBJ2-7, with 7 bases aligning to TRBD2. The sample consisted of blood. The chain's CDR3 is CASSPGGSLSYEQYF. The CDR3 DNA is TGTGCCAGCAGCCCCGGGGGGAGTCTCTCCTACGAGCAGTACTTC. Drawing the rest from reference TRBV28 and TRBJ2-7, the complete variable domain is DVKVTQSSRYLVKRTGEKVFLECVQDMDHENMFWYRQDPGLGLRLIYFSYDVKMKEKGDIPEGYSVSREKKERFSLILESASTNQTSMYLCASSPGGSLSYEQYFGPGTRLTVT.